The clone carrying this TCR beta chain was seen only a few times. Its specificity is not known. This entry is derived from a study of neurological immune-mediated disorders. Study-wide findings and caveats: None of the CDR3 amino acid sequences of expanded clones recurred across subjects, suggesting private repertoires in all groups.

Looked up from germline, CDR1 is SGHNT and CDR2 is YENEEA. This CDR3 spans 17 amino acids. V was pared by 3 bases and J by 1 base, with 11 bases of the junction left unmatched. Each TCR transcript was tagged with a 10-nucleotide random UMI during 5'RACE. Sequencing of 15-18 subjects in each run yielded over 190 million TCR-beta sequences. TCRdb re-called the 5' RACE reads through MiXCR, storing one row per CDR3 protein. The sample records tens of thousands of distinct CDR3 sequences, 3% to 4% being singletons. This clonotype was obtained from a woman aged 50 to 65 with multiple sclerosis. Sequencing was carried out using PBMCs. The rearrangement joins TRBV11-3 to TRBJ1-1; 7 bases are shared with TRBD1. The chain's CDR3 is CASSFGGRTGPNTEAFF. The CDR3 DNA sequence: TGTGCCAGCAGCTTTGGTGGCCGGACAGGCCCGAACACTGAAGCTTTCTTT.